The TCR beta chain under discussion was sequenced for a study of T cell responses to AZD1222 COVID-19 vaccine. CDR1 is GTSNPN, CDR2 SVGIG, per germline (reference sequence). V shed 5 bases and J shed 8 bases, with 15 bases lying between them. The CDR3 runs 13 residues. Study findings and constraints: Baseline testing showed seropositivity in only six AZD1222 recipients.

As to this clone: Its antigen is undetermined.

Clones were read by immunoSEQ multiplex PCR, and TCRdb kept only the in-frame ones, dropping some. The repertoire holds some 150,000 clones, with approximately 91% as singletons. This sequence joins TRBV30 and TRBJ1-4, with a tentative D call TRBD1 (5 bases). This receptor was identified in an adult in good health. Sequences were derived from peripheral blood, sampled on day 0 of AZD1222 vaccination. The CDR3 DNA is TGTGCCTGGCAACGCGGGGCACCGGAAAAACTGTTTTTT. Translating gives CAWQRGAPEKLFF. Complete variable domain (other parts from reference TRBV30 and TRBJ1-4): SQTIHQWPATLVQPVGSPLSLECTVEGTSNPNLYWYRQAAGRGLQLLFYSVGIGQISSEVPQNLSASRPQDRQFILSSKKLLLSDSGFYLCAWQRGAPEKLFFGSGTQLSVL.